This TCR beta chain was recorded in a study of OX40 agonist ivuxolimab in advanced cancers. About the study: Every 2 weeks, patients got intravenous ivuxolimab at one of six dose levels (0.01-10 mg/kg).

As for this clone: The antigen is unknown.

Some clones are missing from TCRdb's copy, which holds only in-frame ones; the method was immunoSEQ multiplex PCR. In the table there are some 72,000 clones, just under 95% of which are singletons. At baseline, cycle 4 day 1, and cycle 7 day 1, blood was sampled. Study-level findings and limits: Among some nonresponders, normalized T-cell clonal expansion was also low.

From germline, CDR1 is MGHDK and CDR2 SYGVNS. After removal of 2 bases from V and 6 bases from J, the junction contained 2 bases not matched to a gene. There are 14 residues in the CDR3. The sequence came from an adult with an advanced solid tumor such as melanoma, head and neck, liver or kidney cancer. This material consisted of CD4+ or CD8+ T cells sorted from blood, taken in a trial of the OX40 agonist ivuxolimab. The chain is built from TRBV25-1 and TRBJ1-2, with 11 nucleotides matching TRBD1. This CDR3 is CASSEPGQGDGYTF. The CDR3 nucleotides read TGTGCCAGCAGTGAACCGGGACAGGGGGATGGCTACACCTTC.